This is a list of T cell receptor beta chains from one sample in a study of blood T cell repertoires in COVID-19. Measured with immunoSEQ multiplex PCR; TCRdb has only the in-frame clones, and not every one. The sample includes about 220,000 clones, less than 90% seen only once; the top ten take 2.5% to 3%. The sample taken for sequencing was PBMCs or T cells enriched from blood (not recorded which). Receptors were obtained from a woman under 40 who had recovered from COVID-19. Each CDR3 is given with its conserved first and last residue. The D gene is left open where the match is weak. Clone size appears in some rows only: once, few, many, or a class for an expanded clone.

j_call,cdr3_length,clone_size,v_call,d_call,cdr3_aa,cdr3_nt
TRBJ1-5,13,NA,TRBV19,NA,CASTMTVNQPQHF,TGTGCCAGTACGATGACAGTCAATCAGCCCCAGCATTTT
TRBJ2-6,14,NA,TRBV7-3,NA,CASSLDTGANVLTF,TGTGCCAGCAGCTTGGACACTGGGGCCAACGTCCTGACTTTC
TRBJ1-1,14,NA,TRBV19,NA,CASTLWAGNTEAFF,TGTGCCAGTACCCTGTGGGCGGGGAACACTGAAGCTTTCTTT
TRBJ1-2,16,NA,TRBV7-2,NA,CASSFNSGVTNYGYTF,TGTGCCAGCAGCTTCAACTCAGGGGTAACTAACTATGGCTACACCTTC
TRBJ2-5,17,NA,TRBV27,TRBD2,CASTKGASGGPRETQYF,TGTGCCAGCACCAAGGGGGCTAGCGGGGGGCCTAGAGAGACCCAGTACTTC
TRBJ2-1,15,NA,TRBV21-1,NA,CASSNEPVSYNEQFF,TGTGCCAGCAGCAATGAACCGGTTTCCTACAATGAGCAGTTCTTC
TRBJ1-2,15,NA,TRBV25-1,NA,CASSERAGEGYGYTF,TGTGCCAGCAGTGAGCGGGCAGGGGAGGGCTATGGCTACACCTTC
TRBJ2-2,12,NA,TRBV3-1/TRBV3-2,NA,CASSQLTGELFF,TGTGCCAGCAGCCAGTTAACCGGGGAGCTGTTTTTT
TRBJ2-1,14,NA,TRBV2,NA,CASISTGAWNEQFF,TGTGCCAGCATCTCTACAGGTGCATGGAATGAGCAGTTCTTC
TRBJ2-1,14,once,TRBV2,NA,CASFLGGRYNEQFF,TGTGCCAGCTTTTTAGGGGGTCGGTACAATGAGCAGTTCTTC
TRBJ1-1,13,NA,TRBV7-2,NA,CASSLGSKTEAFF,TGTGCCAGCAGCTTAGGTAGCAAGACTGAAGCTTTCTTT
TRBJ1-2,17,NA,TRBV4-3,NA,CASSQERTLLTNYGYTF,TGCGCCAGCAGCCAGGAAAGGACACTCTTAACCAACTATGGCTACACCTTC
TRBJ2-7,12,NA,TRBV11-2,NA,CASSSPGYEQYF,TGTGCCAGCAGCTCCCCGGGTTACGAGCAGTACTTC
TRBJ1-1,16,NA,TRBV7-9,TRBD1,CASSLVGQGMNTEAFF,TGTGCCAGCAGCTTAGTCGGACAGGGCATGAACACTGAAGCTTTCTTT
TRBJ1-1,14,NA,TRBV6-5,NA,CASSLQSLNTEAFF,TGTGCCAGCAGTCTACAGTCCTTGAACACTGAAGCTTTCTTT
TRBJ2-2,16,NA,TRBV7-7,TRBD2,CASSLAAGVDTGELFF,TGTGCCAGCAGCTTAGCGGCGGGAGTGGACACCGGGGAGCTGTTTTTT
TRBJ1-4,14,NA,TRBV5-6,NA,CASSLIQGGEKLFF,TGTGCCAGCAGCTTGATACAGGGTGGTGAAAAACTGTTTTTT
TRBJ2-3,13,NA,TRBV7-8,NA,CASSLGGADTQYF,TGTGCCAGCAGCTTAGGGGGAGCAGATACGCAGTATTTT
TRBJ2-7,14,NA,TRBV7-9,TRBD1,CASSLGRGTYEQYF,TGTGCCAGCAGCTTGGGCAGGGGGACCTACGAGCAGTACTTC
TRBJ2-2,17,once,TRBV19,TRBD1,CASSNLDRGQNTGELFF,TGTGCCAGTAGTAACTTAGACAGGGGGCAGAACACCGGGGAGCTGTTTTTT
TRBJ2-1,13,NA,TRBV18,NA,CASSPEGYNEQFF,TGTGCCAGCTCACCCGAGGGCTACAATGAGCAGTTCTTC
TRBJ2-7,14,NA,TRBV18,TRBD1,CASSPRQTGDEQYF,TGTGCCAGCTCACCACGCCAGACAGGGGACGAGCAGTACTTC
TRBJ1-2,16,NA,TRBV19,NA,CASSIARPGWAYGYTF,TGTGCCAGTAGTATCGCTCGTCCAGGCTGGGCCTATGGCTACACCTTC
TRBJ1-1,14,NA,TRBV27,NA,CASSLSVRNTEAFF,TGTGCCAGCAGTTTATCGGTCAGGAACACTGAAGCTTTCTTT
TRBJ1-5,15,NA,TRBV19,NA,CASSTEQGSNQPQHF,TGTGCCAGTAGTACGGAGCAGGGTAGCAATCAGCCCCAGCATTTT
TRBJ1-1,16,NA,TRBV7-2,TRBD1,CASSQGARAGRTEAFF,TGTGCCAGCAGCCAGGGGGCGCGAGCAGGCCGCACTGAAGCTTTCTTT
TRBJ1-4,15,NA,TRBV27,NA,CASSLADRFNEKLFF,TGTGCCAGCAGTTTGGCCGACAGGTTTAATGAAAAACTGTTTTTT
TRBJ2-7,16,NA,TRBV6-5,TRBD2,CASSLGLAGGRNEQYF,TGTGCCAGCAGTTTAGGACTAGCGGGGGGGCGGAACGAGCAGTACTTC
TRBJ1-1,15,NA,TRBV2,NA,CASSESGRTRTEAFF,TGTGCCAGCAGTGAATCGGGTAGGACACGAACTGAAGCTTTCTTT
TRBJ2-5,16,NA,TRBV7-3,TRBD2,CASSIGLAGPQETQYF,TGTGCCAGCAGCATTGGACTAGCGGGGCCTCAAGAGACCCAGTACTTC
TRBJ2-1,18,NA,TRBV4-1,TRBD2,CASSQDMTSGGRYNEQFF,TGCGCCAGCAGCCAAGATATGACTAGCGGGGGGCGGTACAATGAGCAGTTCTTC
TRBJ1-2,14,NA,TRBV10-2,NA,CASRDPGTPYGYTF,TGCGCCAGCAGGGATCCGGGGACACCCTATGGCTACACCTTC
TRBJ1-1,16,NA,TRBV11-2,TRBD1,CASSLGDRGSNTEAFF,TGTGCCAGCAGCTTAGGGGACAGGGGGTCGAACACTGAAGCTTTCTTT
TRBJ2-3,15,few,TRBV9,NA,CASSADRTVTDTQYF,TGTGCCAGCAGCGCGGATCGAACAGTCACAGATACGCAGTATTTT
TRBJ1-3,18,NA,TRBV28,NA,CASSLWYLNRVAGNTIYF,TGTGCCAGCAGTTTATGGTATCTCAACAGGGTTGCTGGAAACACCATATATTTT
TRBJ2-1,12,NA,TRBV6-2/TRBV6-3,NA,CASSYPINEQFF,TGTGCCAGCAGTTACCCTATCAATGAGCAGTTCTTC
TRBJ2-3,16,NA,TRBV9,NA,CASSVDIERGTDTQYF,TGTGCCAGCAGCGTAGATATCGAGAGGGGCACAGATACGCAGTATTTT
TRBJ1-2,16,NA,TRBV4-1,NA,CASSQAGTGRIYGYTF,TGCGCCAGCAGCCAAGCGGGGACTGGGAGAATCTATGGCTACACCTTC
TRBJ2-1,15,NA,TRBV9,TRBD1,CASSFWDRAYNEQFF,TGTGCCAGCAGCTTTTGGGACAGGGCTTACAATGAGCAGTTCTTC
TRBJ2-1,15,NA,TRBV7-2,NA,CASSLELGSYNEQFF,TGTGCCAGCAGCTTAGAACTAGGCTCCTACAATGAGCAGTTCTTC
TRBJ1-5,13,NA,TRBV19,NA,CASSVRERRPQHF,TGTGCCAGTAGCGTCAGGGAAAGGCGGCCCCAGCATTTT
TRBJ2-5,18,NA,TRBV7-7,TRBD2,CASSSGLAGADNWETQYF,TGTGCCAGCAGCTCAGGACTAGCGGGGGCCGACAACTGGGAGACCCAGTACTTC
TRBJ2-5,16,many,TRBV2,NA,CASSVEGRAIQETQYF,TGTGCCAGCAGTGTGGAGGGGCGGGCTATCCAAGAGACCCAGTACTTC
TRBJ2-7,12,NA,TRBV7-9,NA,CASSRGSYEQYF,TGTGCCAGCAGCAGAGGGAGTTACGAGCAGTACTTC